The present TCR beta chain was sequenced within a study of PD-L1 blockade in urothelial cancer. About the study: In the patient group, about 90% of the roughly 29 were males with bladder-origin urothelial cancer.

Comments on this clone: The antigen remains unidentified.

Study observations and caveats: Patients with below-median pretreatment blood clonality survived longer.

The germline V gene has CDR1 MNHNY and CDR2 SVGAGI (reference sequence). Between the trimmed V and J ends, which lost 4 bases and 0 bases, there was a span of 4 bases. The CDR3 is made up of 13 amino acids. Described time point: pretreatment peripheral blood. Between 1 and 8 samples, pretreatment and on-treatment, were given by each patient. Data came from immunoSEQ multiplex PCR; TCRdb stores just in-frame clones and leaves some out. The table includes tens of thousands of clones, around 83% detected once. The chain employs TRBV6-6 and TRBJ1-3; D ambiguous. This clonotype was sampled from a woman between 65 and 79 years old with urothelial cancer. The source was PBMCs, collected around atezolizumab (anti-PD-L1) treatment. The CDR3 DNA reads TGTGCCAGCAGTTGGGCCTCTGGAAACACCATATATTTT. It codes for CASSWASGNTIYF.